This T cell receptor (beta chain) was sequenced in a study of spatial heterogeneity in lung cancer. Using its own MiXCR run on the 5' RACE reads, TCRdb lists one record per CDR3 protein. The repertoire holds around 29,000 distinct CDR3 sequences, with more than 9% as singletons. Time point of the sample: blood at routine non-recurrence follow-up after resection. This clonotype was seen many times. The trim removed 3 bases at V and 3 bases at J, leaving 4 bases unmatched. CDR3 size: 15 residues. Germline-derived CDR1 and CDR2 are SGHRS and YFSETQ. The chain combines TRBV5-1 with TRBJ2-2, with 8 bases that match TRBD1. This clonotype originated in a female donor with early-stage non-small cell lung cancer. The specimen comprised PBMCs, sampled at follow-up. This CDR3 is CASSSDRAYTGELFF. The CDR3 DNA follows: TGCGCCAGCAGCTCGGACAGGGCCTACACCGGGGAGCTGTTTTTT.